A single sample is the source of the 26 T cell receptor beta chains below, sequenced in a study of blood T cell repertoires in COVID-19. Produced via immunoSEQ multiplex PCR; TCRdb's table is partial and in-frame only. This table has nearly 110,000 clones, roughly 80% appearing once. Sequencing was performed on peripheral blood. The receptors were sampled from a human donor in a cohort sampled during active COVID-19.

The V gene is TRBV7-2, the J gene TRBJ2-3; the D is unclear. Per germline, CDR1 SGHTA and CDR2 FQGNSA. This CDR3 is built from 16 residues. The germline V and J ends were trimmed by 6 bases and 2 bases, with 18 bases remaining between them. The CDR3 DNA follows: TGTGCCAGCAGTCCCGCCGCAACTCCTAACACAGATACGCAGTATTTT. It codes for CASSPAATPNTDTQYF. The variable domain in full, completed from reference TRBV7-2 and TRBJ2-3, reads GAGVSQSPSNKVTEKGKDVELRCDPISGHTALYWYRQSLGQGLEFLIYFQGNSAPDKSGLPSDRFSAERTGGSVSTLTIQRTQQEDSAVYLCASSPAATPNTDTQYFGPGTRLTVL.

J is TRBJ1-2 and V is TRBV20-1; D ambiguous. The CDR3 is 11 amino acids. V was shortened by 6 bases and J by 4 bases, with 9 bases between the two germline ends. Germline CDR1 reads DFQATT; CDR2 reads SNEGSKA (reference sequence). The CDR3, as DNA: TGCAGTGCCGCGGTACCCTATGGCTACACCTTC. This sequence encodes CSAAVPYGYTF.

This clone was detected only a few times. The chain has TRBV11-3 and TRBJ2-2; 15 bases line up with TRBD2. The CDR3 is 18 residues long. V shed 3 bases, J shed 6 bases, and the junction held 8 bases outside the gene matches. The germline V gene has CDR1 SGHNT and CDR2 YENEEA. The CDR3 protein is CASSFSGTSGRFSGELFF. CDR3 nucleotides: TGTGCCAGCAGCTTTTCCGGGACTAGCGGGAGGTTCTCCGGGGAGCTGTTTTTT.

The chain uses TRBV27 and TRBJ2-7; D is perhaps TRBD1 (6 bases). The CDR3 runs to 14 residues. In germline, CDR1 is MNHEY, CDR2 SMNVEV (reference sequence). Trimming stripped 5 bases from V and 0 bases from J, with 11 bases between. The CDR3 protein is CASSPWTASYEQYF. CDR3 coding DNA: TGTGCCAGCAGTCCGTGGACAGCCTCCTACGAGCAGTACTTC.

V gene TRBV5-1 combines with J gene TRBJ2-3; D is ambiguous. The V gene's germline CDR1 is SGHRS and CDR2 YFSETQ. V was shortened by 0 bases and J by 1 base, with 9 bases between the two germline ends. CDR3 length: 15 residues. CDR3: CASSLDGLGTDTQYF. Here the CDR3 DNA reads TGCGCCAGCAGCTTGGATGGGCTTGGCACAGATACGCAGTATTTT.

V and J are TRBV14 and TRBJ2-2, with 7 bases identical to TRBD1. The length of the CDR3 is 15 residues. CDR1 and CDR2 (germline): SGHDN, FVKESK. Losses at the gene ends were 2 bases for V and 6 bases for J; bases not matched to a gene: 6. DNA for the CDR3: TGTGCCAGCAGCCAACTGCAGGGGGTCGCCGGGGAGCTGTTTTTT. The encoded protein is CASSQLQGVAGELFF. The variable domain in full, completed from reference TRBV14 and TRBJ2-2, reads EAGVTQFPSHSVIEKGQTVTLRCDPISGHDNLYWYRRVMGKEIKFLLHFVKESKQDESGMPNNRFLAERTGGTYSTLKVQPAELEDSGVYFCASSQLQGVAGELFFGEGSRLTVL.

The V and J genes are TRBV7-2 and TRBJ2-3, with D possibly being TRBD2 (6 bases). The CDR3 extends over 17 amino acids. V shed 0 bases and J shed 1 base, with 14 bases lying between them. Germline CDR1 reads SGHTA; CDR2 reads FQGNSA. In nucleotides, the CDR3 is TGTGCCAGCAGCTTAGCTGGAGTTAGCGGACGCACAGATACGCAGTATTTT. It translates to CASSLAGVSGRTDTQYF. The full variable domain, completed using reference TRBV7-2 and TRBJ2-3, is GAGVSQSPSNKVTEKGKDVELRCDPISGHTALYWYRQSLGQGLEFLIYFQGNSAPDKSGLPSDRFSAERTGGSVSTLTIQRTQQEDSAVYLCASSLAGVSGRTDTQYFGPGTRLTVL.

The J gene is TRBJ1-2, the V gene TRBV29-1, with D possibly being TRBD1 (6 bases). Germline V lookup: CDR1 SQVTM, CDR2 ANQGSEA. The CDR3 is 13 amino acids. V was cut by 4 bases and J by 6 bases, with 15 bases left in between. The CDR3 loop reads CSVGVPGVDGYTF. The CDR3 DNA reads as TGCAGCGTTGGGGTGCCAGGGGTCGATGGCTACACCTTC.

The count of this clone is one. The chain has TRBV18 and TRBJ1-6; 9 nucleotides align to TRBD1. The CDR3 has 14 amino acids. J gave up 9 bases and V 6 bases, and 6 bases lay outside the gene matches. CDR1 and CDR2 (germline): KGHSH, LQKENI. The CDR3 DNA reads as TGTGCCAGCTCGAGGGACAGGGTACGTTCACCCCTCCACTTT. Amino acid sequence: CASSRDRVRSPLHF.

The genes are TRBV6-6 and TRBJ1-3, with 7 bases matching TRBD1. Trimming cost V 4 bases and J 4 bases; bases outside gene matches: 4. CDR1 MNHNY and CDR2 SVGAGI come from the germline V gene (reference sequence). There are 14 residues in the CDR3. The DNA of the CDR3 is TGTGCCAGCAGTTTAGGGGGCGCGGGAAACACCATATATTTT. Translation gives CASSLGGAGNTIYF.

The sample holds one count of this clone. The chain carries TRBV20-1 and TRBJ1-1; D unclear. V dropped 6 bases and J dropped 4 bases, with 9 bases sitting between them. CDR3 length: 11 amino acids. Germline V gene sequence: CDR1 DFQATT, CDR2 SNEGSKA (reference sequence). CDR3 sequence reads: CSATSFTEAFF. The CDR3 nucleotides are TGCAGTGCAACGAGCTTCACTGAAGCTTTCTTT.

The chain carries TRBV28 and TRBJ2-7, with a weak D call TRBD1 (6 bases). Germline V CDR1 and CDR2: MDHEN, SYDVKM. V lost 5 bases and J 4 bases, leaving 12 bases between the germline ends. The CDR3 spans 13 residues. The CDR3 loop reads CASSVRQAYEQYV. CDR3 nucleotide sequence: TGTGCCAGCAGTGTCCGACAGGCTTACGAGCAGTACGTC.

This rearrangement joins TRBV5-1 to TRBJ2-1; 10 bases align to TRBD2. This CDR3 spans 20 amino acids. Germline CDR1 is SGHRS and CDR2 is YFSETQ. With 0 bases clipped from V and 0 bases from J, the junction kept 12 bases outside the gene matches. In DNA, the CDR3 is TGCGCCAGCAGCTTGGGGGCCAGCGGGAGGGCCCTAAGCTCCTACAATGAGCAGTTCTTC. Its translation: CASSLGASGRALSSYNEQFF. Full variable domain (outside the CDR3, taken from reference TRBV5-1 and TRBJ2-1): KAGVTQTPRYLIKTRGQQVTLSCSPISGHRSVSWYQQTPGQGLQFLFEYFSETQRNKGNFPGRFSGRQFSNSRSEMNVSTLELGDSALYLCASSLGASGRALSSYNEQFFGPGTRLTVL.

This chain uses TRBV9 with TRBJ2-3; 10 positions match TRBD2. V lost 2 bases to trimming and J lost 5 bases; unmatched junction nucleotides: 2. Per the germline V gene, CDR1 is SGDLS and CDR2 is YYNGEE. The CDR3 contains 14 residues. The DNA for the CDR3 is TGTGCCAGCAGCGTTTCTAGCGGGAGAGATACGCAGTATTTT. Protein sequence: CASSVSSGRDTQYF.

This rearrangement joins TRBV3-1 (or the pseudogene TRBV3-2) to TRBJ1-5; no reliable D call. Germline CDR1 reads LGHDT; CDR2 reads YNNKEL (reference sequence). V shed 1 base and J shed 4 bases, with 8 bases lying between them. The CDR3 has 14 amino acids. The CDR3, as DNA: TGTGCCAGCAGCCAAGCCGTATATAATCAGCCCCAGCATTTT. Encoded protein: CASSQAVYNQPQHF.

The genes are TRBV30 and TRBJ1-6; tentatively, D is TRBD1 (5 bases). Germline V gene sequence: CDR1 GTSNPN, CDR2 SVGIG (reference sequence). The CDR3 consists of 12 residues. V lost 5 bases to trimming and J lost 7 bases, with 9 bases between them. CDR3 region: CAWGEGNSPLHF. Written as DNA, the CDR3 is TGTGCCTGGGGTGAGGGGAATTCACCCCTCCACTTT. The variable domain in full, with the rest retrieved from reference TRBV30 and TRBJ1-6, is SQTIHQWPATLVQPVGSPLSLECTVEGTSNPNLYWYRQAAGRGLQLLFYSVGIGQISSEVPQNLSASRPQDRQFILSSKKLLLSDSGFYLCAWGEGNSPLHFGNGTRLTVT.

The CDR3 loop is CASSFGSGERNEQFF. CDR3 DNA sequence: TGTGCCAGCAGTTTTGGGTCGGGAGAAAGAAATGAGCAGTTCTTC. This chain connects TRBV28 to TRBJ2-1; D may be TRBD2 (6 bases). Germline values: CDR1 MDHEN, CDR2 SYDVKM. With 3 bases removed from V and 7 bases from J, the gap between germline ends came to 16 bases. The CDR3 contains 15 residues.

The chain recombines TRBV9 with TRBJ1-5, with a possible D match to TRBD1 (5 bases). Germline-derived CDR1 and CDR2 are SGDLS and YYNGEE. The ends were cut back, 3 bases at V and 2 bases at J, with 9 bases in the middle. The CDR3 extends over 14 amino acids. The CDR3 sequence: CASSGGRGNQPQHF. For the CDR3, the DNA is TGTGCCAGCAGCGGGGGCAGGGGCAATCAGCCCCAGCATTTT. Combining the CDR3 with reference TRBV9 and TRBJ1-5 gives the whole variable domain DSGVTQTPKHLITATGQRVTLRCSPRSGDLSVYWYQQSLDQGLQFLIQYYNGEERAKGNILERFSAQQFPDLHSELNLSSLELGDSALYFCASSGGRGNQPQHFGDGTRLSIL.

The chain has TRBV2 and TRBJ1-1; no reliable D call. In germline, CDR1 is SNHLY, CDR2 FYNNEI. The germline V and J ends were trimmed by 8 bases and 2 bases, with 12 bases remaining between them. CDR3 size: 13 residues. The CDR3 sequence is CASDNGRNTEAFF. CDR3 in DNA: TGTGCCAGCGATAACGGGAGAAACACTGAAGCTTTCTTT.

This chain connects TRBV5-6 to TRBJ2-2, with 8 bases lining up with TRBD1. V lost 5 bases and J lost 7; bases outside the gene matches: 10. Germline V gene data show CDR1 as SGHDT and CDR2 as YYEEEE. The CDR3 totals 15 residues. The CDR3 nucleotides are TGTGCCAGCAGGACCCCAGGGGGCGCCGGCGGGGAGCTGTTTTTT. It encodes CASRTPGGAGGELFF.

This chain links TRBV19 with TRBJ2-7; 9 bases align to TRBD1. The CDR3 extends over 13 amino acids. The junction had 2 bases not matched to a gene; V was cut back by 5 bases and J by 3 bases. CDR1 and CDR2 from the germline V gene are LNHDA and SQIVND (reference sequence). In nucleotides, the CDR3 is TGTGCCAGTAGTGTGGACAGGGGCTACGAGCAGTACTTC. Amino acids: CASSVDRGYEQYF.

This sequence joins TRBV9 and TRBJ1-2; 7 bases agree with TRBD1. The CDR3 has 14 amino acids. Germline V lookup: CDR1 SGDLS, CDR2 YYNGEE. Trimming at V came to 0 bases and at J to 3 bases, leaving 2 bases not matched to a gene. The CDR3 sequence is CASSVDTGDYGYTF. CDR3 nucleotides: TGTGCCAGCAGCGTAGATACAGGGGACTATGGCTACACCTTC.

The CDR3 sequence is CASRSGLSEAFF. CDR3 nucleotide sequence: TGTGCCAGCAGGTCGGGACTATCTGAAGCTTTCTTT. The chain employs TRBV7-8 and TRBJ1-1, with D perhaps matching TRBD1 (5 bases). Germline loops: CDR1 SGHVS, CDR2 FQNEAQ. This CDR3 is built from 12 residues. V lost 6 bases, J lost 6 bases, and 11 bases lay in between. Variable domain in full (rest from reference TRBV7-8 and TRBJ1-1): GAGVSQSPRYKVAKRGQDVALRCDPISGHVSLFWYQQALGQGPEFLTYFQNEAQLDKSGLPSDRFFAERPEGSVSTLKIQRTQQEDSAVYLCASRSGLSEAFFGQGTRLTVV.

This clone was counted only a few times. The chain uses TRBV7-2 and TRBJ2-2, with 9 bases identical to TRBD1. The CDR3 is 17 amino acids. After removal of 1 base from V and 7 bases from J, the junction contained 10 bases not matched to a gene. The V gene's germline CDR1 is SGHTA and CDR2 FQGNSA. CDR3 sequence: CASSLDGQGRKGGELFF. The CDR3, as DNA: TGTGCCAGCAGCTTAGATGGACAGGGGAGAAAAGGCGGGGAGCTGTTTTTT.

The gene calls are TRBV5-5 and TRBJ2-2, with 10 bases fitting TRBD2. This CDR3 is built from 15 residues. The V gene's germline CDR1 is SGHKS and CDR2 YYEKEE (reference sequence). Trimming took 1 base from V and 4 from J; bases not matched to a gene: 1. CDR3 nucleotide sequence: TGTGCCAGCAGCTTGACTAGCGGGATCACCGGGGAGCTGTTTTTT. It encodes CASSLTSGITGELFF.

The chain employs TRBV28 and TRBJ1-2, with 7 bases matching TRBD1. From germline, CDR1 is MDHEN and CDR2 SYDVKM. The CDR3 contains 15 residues. Unmatched junction bases numbered 11, after V lost 6 bases and J lost 4 bases. In DNA, the CDR3 is TGTGCCAGCAGAACCGGAGAGGGGGCCATCTATGGCTACACCTTC. It yields the protein CASRTGEGAIYGYTF.